One T cell receptor beta chain is described in this entry. Its cognate antigen has yet to be identified. Within one base of it there is no much larger clone, and no base qualities were kept. Graves' hyperthyroidism was defined as stable when no progression to ophthalmopathy occurred over 18 months of follow-up. The hyperthyroidism patients were between 18 and 65 years old and newly diagnosed, with a disease duration of less than 2 months. Patients with uncontrolled infections, other autoimmune diseases, pregnancy or lactation were excluded. Diagnoses were based on clinical symptoms, serum thyroxine and TRAb, thyroid ultrasound and orbital computed tomography. PBMCs were isolated from about 9.2 ml of fresh peripheral blood by Ficoll-Paque density gradient centrifugation. Total RNA was extracted with Trizol reagent, and quality was checked on an Agilent 2100 Bioanalyzer. V sheds 0 bases and J sheds 0 bases, leaving 12 bases between their ends. Reading the germline V gene (reference sequence) gives CDR1 DFQATT and CDR2 SNEGSKA. The CDR3 has 16 amino acids, counting the end cysteine and phenylalanine. Only the CDR3 DNA is retained, 48 bases long and in frame from the first base.

The TCR beta CDR3 regions were amplified from RNA transcripts. The first round of RT-PCR for the TCR CDR3 was performed with the HTBI primer set and the Qiagen OneStep RT-PCR kit. Libraries were constructed in a second round of multiplex PCR, after which size selection and purification were carried out. Sequencing of the libraries was done on an Illumina HiSeq2000 using paired-end 100 bp reads. On the authors' methods: SOAPnuke was used to process the raw data, with reads discarded if the reads contained adapters or uncalled bases, had a mean Phred below 15, or lacked an exact constant-primer or identifier match. High-quality paired reads were merged with COPE v1.2.5, and unique nucleotide sequences were defined as clonotypes. MiTCR v1.1 was used to align clonotypes to the IMGT TRBV, TRBD and TRBJ reference segments. Analysis was restricted to V-J combinations with a frequency above 0.0001, which covered about 99% of repertoires. The TCS score was defined as F50 (clonal expansion) divided by E x V (chaos), with BLOSUM62-based TCRdist calculated between CDR3 peptides within each V-J. Welch's t-statistics and random forest reduced just over 500 V-J features to 10 to 15, which were used in a naive Bayes classifier (R e1071). The public reads were run again by TCRdb, first through fastp at Q25 and then through MiXCR, and only productive beta chains were kept. Each entry merges the rows of one CDR3 protein and shows their most common DNA and genes. The V and J calls here are based on TCRdb, not the publication. The sample includes roughly 420,000 distinct CDR3 sequences, with more than 15% observed a single time. The top ten constitute around 14% of the sample.

The sample comes from a study of T cells in Graves' hyperthyroidism and ophthalmopathy (dated by TCRdb to between 2018 and 2021). Broadly, across the study: Peripheral blood samples were taken at the time of initial diagnosis, prior to any treatment. To identify TCR V-J signatures that set the groups apart, the researchers used a discovery cohort of roughly 100 patients, made up of 43 with Graves' ophthalmopathy and about 55 with stable Graves' hyperthyroidism. Prospective prediction of ophthalmopathy was tested in an independent validation cohort of approximately 19 hyperthyroidism patients and around 16 patients who later progressed to ophthalmopathy. For training and testing, the 110 or so patients in the discovery cohort were randomly divided in a 7:3 ratio. Thyroid tissue and blood T-cell repertoires from more than 5 Graves' hyperthyroidism patients were also compared in the study. Once sampling was done, hyperthyroidism patients were given methimazole at a starting dose of 30 mg daily, whereas ophthalmopathy patients were given high-dose intravenous methylprednisolone. According to the paper, TCR Vbeta CDR3 sequencing was carried out on 135 peripheral blood samples, which came from approximately 41 ophthalmopathy, 80 or so hyperthyroidism and approximately 17 progressor patients.

Results the study describes overall, beyond this receptor: Sample size was not statistically predetermined, and blinding of investigators to group allocation was not performed. A 13 V-J signature model separated ophthalmopathy from stable hyperthyroidism, with approximately 87% sensitivity and about 81% specificity in cross-validation and 80%/75% in testing. In validation, the model predicted progression to ophthalmopathy a median of about 6.5 months before onset, with 65% to 71% sensitivity and 72.22% specificity. Most expanded thyroid clonotypes (frequency above 0.001) were also detected in blood, suggesting blood repertoires may reflect thyroid immune responses.

The clonotype was recovered from a woman aged 18-35 years with Graves' hyperthyroidism. The sequenced sample consisted of blood. The V and J segments used are TRBV20-1 and TRBJ2-1; no confident D gene assignment can be made. Here is the DNA: TGCAGTGCTAGAGAGTCTGAGTTTCGCTCCTACAATGAGCAGTTCTTC. It is translated as CSARESEFRSYNEQFF.